This T cell receptor (beta chain) was recovered during a study of blood T cell repertoires in COVID-19. Sequenced by immunoSEQ multiplex PCR; TCRdb stores in-frame clones only, minus some. The table lists about 240,000 clones, more than 75% of them singletons. The sequencing sample was made of peripheral blood. This sequence was found in a woman aged 60 to 75 with active or convalescent COVID-19.

The CDR3 region is CASSLTSGGLNTQYF. CDR3 nucleotide sequence: TGTGCCAGCAGCCTGACTAGCGGGGGCCTTAATACGCAGTATTTT. The chain joins TRBV3-1 (or the pseudogene TRBV3-2) to TRBJ2-3, with TRBD2 matching 12 bases. The germline CDR1 and CDR2 sequences are LGHDT and YNNKEL (reference sequence). Trimming removed 4 bases from V and 7 bases from J; junction bases left unmatched: 6. The CDR3 extends over 15 amino acids.